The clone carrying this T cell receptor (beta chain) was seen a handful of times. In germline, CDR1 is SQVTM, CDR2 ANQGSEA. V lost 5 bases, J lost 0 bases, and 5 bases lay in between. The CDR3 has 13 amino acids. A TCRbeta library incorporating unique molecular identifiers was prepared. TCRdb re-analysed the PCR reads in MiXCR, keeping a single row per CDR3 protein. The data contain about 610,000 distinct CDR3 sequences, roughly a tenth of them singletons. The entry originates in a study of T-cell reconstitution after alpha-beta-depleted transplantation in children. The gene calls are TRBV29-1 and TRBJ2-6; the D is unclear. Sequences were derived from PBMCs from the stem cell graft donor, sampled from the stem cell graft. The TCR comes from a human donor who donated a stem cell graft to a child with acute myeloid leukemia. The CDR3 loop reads CSVHTSGANVLTF. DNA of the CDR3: TGCAGCGTTCATACCTCTGGGGCCAACGTCCTGACTTTC.